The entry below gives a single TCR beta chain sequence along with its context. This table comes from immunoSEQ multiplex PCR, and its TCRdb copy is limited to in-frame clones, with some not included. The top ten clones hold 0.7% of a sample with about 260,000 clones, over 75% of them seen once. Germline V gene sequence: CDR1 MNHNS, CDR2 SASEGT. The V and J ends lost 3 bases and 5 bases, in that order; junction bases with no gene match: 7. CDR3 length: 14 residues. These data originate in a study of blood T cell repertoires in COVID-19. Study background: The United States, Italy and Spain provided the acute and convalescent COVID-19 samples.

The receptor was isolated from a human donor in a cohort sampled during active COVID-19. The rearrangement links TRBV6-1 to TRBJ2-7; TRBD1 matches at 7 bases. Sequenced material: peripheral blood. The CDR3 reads CASSDGEGAHEQYF. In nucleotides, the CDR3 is TGTGCCAGCAGTGACGGTGAGGGGGCACACGAGCAGTACTTC.